The rows below give T cell receptor beta chains drawn from one sample of a study of T cells in Graves' hyperthyroidism and ophthalmopathy. TCRdb processed the multiplex PCR reads anew with MiXCR; each CDR3 protein has one entry. The data contain around 600,000 distinct CDR3 sequences, approximately 15% of them singletons. The specimen was blood. All receptors derive from a woman aged 18 to 35 with Graves' ophthalmopathy. CDR3s include the opening cysteine and the closing phenylalanine or tryptophan. Fields, in order: V gene, D gene, J gene, clone size, CDR3 protein, CDR3 DNA. The D gene is left open where the match is weak. Clone size is shown for a subset of rows, as once, few, many or a class of expanded clone.

V gene: TRBV7-2; D gene: TRBD2; J gene: TRBJ2-7; clone size: many; CDR3 protein: CASSPPGLAGEAYEQYF; CDR3 DNA: TGTGCCAGCAGCCCACCGGGACTAGCGGGAGAGGCCTACGAGCAGTACTTC
V gene: TRBV4-2; D gene: .; J gene: TRBJ1-5; clone size: .; CDR3 protein: CASSQVKLPNNQPQHF; CDR3 DNA: TGTGCCAGCAGCCAAGTAAAGTTACCCAACAATCAGCCCCAGCATTTT
V gene: TRBV6-1; D gene: TRBD2; J gene: TRBJ2-7; clone size: few; CDR3 protein: CASRPTSGSYEQYF; CDR3 DNA: TGTGCCAGCAGACCTACTAGCGGGAGCTACGAGCAGTACTTC
V gene: TRBV11-2; D gene: TRBD1; J gene: TRBJ1-3; clone size: many; CDR3 protein: CASSTRQGRGNTIYF; CDR3 DNA: TGTGCCAGCAGCACCCGACAGGGTCGGGGAAACACCATATATTTT
V gene: TRBV18; D gene: .; J gene: TRBJ2-5; clone size: few; CDR3 protein: CASSPPGSWYQETQYF; CDR3 DNA: TGTGCCAGCTCACCACCGGGAAGCTGGTATCAAGAGACCCAGTACTTC
V gene: TRBV24-1; D gene: TRBD1; J gene: TRBJ2-2; clone size: few; CDR3 protein: CATSYYPRGLTWELFF; CDR3 DNA: TGTGCCACCAGTTATTACCCCAGGGGGCTCACCTGGGAGCTGTTTTTT
V gene: TRBV28; D gene: TRBD1; J gene: TRBJ1-2; clone size: few; CDR3 protein: CASSYRTGGAYGYTF; CDR3 DNA: TGTGCCAGCAGTTACAGGACAGGGGGCGCCTATGGCTACACCTTC
V gene: TRBV7-2; D gene: TRBD1; J gene: TRBJ2-5; clone size: .; CDR3 protein: CASSSGTGGVQETQYF; CDR3 DNA: TGTGCCAGCAGCTCCGGGACAGGGGGCGTACAAGAGACCCAGTACTTC
V gene: TRBV7-9; D gene: .; J gene: TRBJ2-7; clone size: few; CDR3 protein: CASSTSPSHSYEQYF; CDR3 DNA: TGTGCCAGCAGCACCTCTCCATCCCACTCCTACGAGCAGTACTTC
V gene: TRBV4-3; D gene: .; J gene: TRBJ1-2; clone size: .; CDR3 protein: CASSQPPDGYTF; CDR3 DNA: TGCGCCAGCAGCCAACCTCCGGATGGCTACACCTTC
V gene: TRBV4-2; D gene: TRBD2; J gene: TRBJ2-7; clone size: few; CDR3 protein: CASSQDWTSSFYEQYF; CDR3 DNA: TGTGCCAGCAGCCAAGATTGGACTAGCAGTTTCTACGAGCAGTACTTC
V gene: TRBV10-2; D gene: .; J gene: TRBJ1-1; clone size: few; CDR3 protein: CASSVRVLRDTEAFF; CDR3 DNA: TGCGCCAGCAGTGTGAGGGTCTTGAGGGACACTGAAGCTTTCTTT
V gene: TRBV2; D gene: TRBD2; J gene: TRBJ2-1; clone size: many; CDR3 protein: CASILGLAVMNEQFF; CDR3 DNA: TGTGCCAGCATCCTGGGACTAGCGGTCATGAATGAGCAGTTCTTC
V gene: TRBV7-7; D gene: TRBD1; J gene: TRBJ2-5; clone size: .; CDR3 protein: CASSRGTGGTQYF; CDR3 DNA: TGTGCTAGCAGCCGTGGGACAGGGGGGACCCAGTACTTC
V gene: TRBV6-1; D gene: .; J gene: TRBJ2-3; clone size: many; CDR3 protein: CASSEGWAGPADTQYF; CDR3 DNA: TGTGCCAGCAGTGAAGGTTGGGCAGGGCCGGCAGATACGCAGTATTTT
V gene: TRBV5-1; D gene: TRBD2; J gene: TRBJ2-3; clone size: many; CDR3 protein: CASSLSSGSLDTQYF; CDR3 DNA: TGCGCCAGCAGCTTGTCGAGCGGGAGTTTGGATACGCAGTATTTT
V gene: TRBV5-5; D gene: TRBD2; J gene: TRBJ2-1; clone size: many; CDR3 protein: CASRSPPGLAGNNEQFF; CDR3 DNA: TGTGCCAGCAGGTCCCCCCCGGGACTAGCGGGGAACAATGAGCAGTTCTTC
V gene: TRBV6-1; D gene: .; J gene: TRBJ1-1; clone size: many; CDR3 protein: CASTLLVQNTEAFF; CDR3 DNA: TGTGCCAGCACTCTCCTAGTACAGAACACTGAAGCTTTCTTT
V gene: TRBV6-1; D gene: TRBD2; J gene: TRBJ2-7; clone size: many; CDR3 protein: CASKRNSGSSYEQYF; CDR3 DNA: TGTGCCAGCAAGAGAAATAGCGGGAGCTCCTACGAGCAGTACTTC
V gene: TRBV7-2; D gene: TRBD1; J gene: TRBJ2-7; clone size: many; CDR3 protein: CASSFQGDEGEQYF; CDR3 DNA: TGTGCCAGCAGCTTTCAGGGGGACGAGGGCGAGCAGTACTTC
V gene: TRBV7-3; D gene: TRBD1; J gene: TRBJ1-1; clone size: .; CDR3 protein: CASRLGQGAEAFF; CDR3 DNA: TGTGCCAGCAGATTGGGACAGGGGGCGGAAGCTTTCTTT
V gene: TRBV14; D gene: TRBD2; J gene: TRBJ2-1; clone size: .; CDR3 protein: CASSPELAGVRVYNEQFF; CDR3 DNA: TGTGCCAGCAGCCCAGAACTAGCGGGAGTTAGGGTGTACAATGAGCAGTTCTTC
V gene: TRBV6-5; D gene: .; J gene: TRBJ2-7; clone size: many; CDR3 protein: CASSYSAVYEQYF; CDR3 DNA: TGTGCCAGCAGTTACTCAGCCGTTTACGAGCAGTACTTC
V gene: TRBV12-3/TRBV12-4; D gene: TRBD1; J gene: TRBJ1-3; clone size: few; CDR3 protein: CASSFYRGGNTIYF; CDR3 DNA: TGTGCCAGCAGTTTCTACAGGGGGGGAAACACCATATATTTT
V gene: TRBV2; D gene: TRBD1; J gene: TRBJ1-3; clone size: few; CDR3 protein: CANRDRFGLDSGNTIYF; CDR3 DNA: TGTGCCAACCGGGACAGATTCGGCCTTGACTCTGGAAACACCATATATTTT
V gene: TRBV7-9; D gene: .; J gene: TRBJ2-3; clone size: .; CDR3 protein: CASSPRTVLQGGDTDTQYF; CDR3 DNA: TGTGCCAGCAGCCCACGAACTGTACTACAGGGTGGGGACACAGATACGCAGTATTTT
V gene: TRBV28; D gene: .; J gene: TRBJ1-3; clone size: many; CDR3 protein: CASSLSANTIYF; CDR3 DNA: TGTGCCAGCAGTTTATCGGCAAACACCATATATTTT
V gene: TRBV19; D gene: TRBD1; J gene: TRBJ1-2; clone size: .; CDR3 protein: CASSVDRERYGYTF; CDR3 DNA: TGTGCCAGTAGCGTGGACAGGGAGCGGTATGGCTACACCTTC
V gene: TRBV7-7; D gene: .; J gene: TRBJ1-4; clone size: many; CDR3 protein: CASSPDSSKLFF; CDR3 DNA: TGTGCTAGCAGCCCCGACAGTAGCAAACTGTTTTTT
V gene: TRBV7-8; D gene: .; J gene: TRBJ1-1; clone size: many; CDR3 protein: CASSPQTENTEAFF; CDR3 DNA: TGTGCCAGCAGCCCGCAGACCGAGAACACTGAAGCTTTCTTT
V gene: TRBV6-2/TRBV6-3; D gene: .; J gene: TRBJ1-1; clone size: .; CDR3 protein: CASSDPWQGTEAFF; CDR3 DNA: TGTGCCAGCAGTGACCCCTGGCAGGGCACTGAAGCTTTCTTT
V gene: TRBV27; D gene: TRBD1; J gene: TRBJ2-2; clone size: .; CDR3 protein: CASRKATGTGNTGELFF; CDR3 DNA: TGTGCCAGCAGAAAAGCGACCGGGACAGGGAACACCGGGGAGCTGTTTTTT
V gene: TRBV4-2; D gene: TRBD2; J gene: TRBJ2-2; clone size: few; CDR3 protein: CASSQDSGLNTGELFF; CDR3 DNA: TGTGCCAGCAGCCAAGATAGCGGGTTGAACACCGGGGAGCTGTTTTTT
V gene: TRBV28; D gene: .; J gene: TRBJ1-1; clone size: many; CDR3 protein: CASAPGLLNTEAFF; CDR3 DNA: TGTGCCAGCGCCCCGGGACTCTTAAACACTGAAGCTTTCTTT
V gene: TRBV18; D gene: TRBD2; J gene: TRBJ2-3; clone size: few; CDR3 protein: CASSPLLAGGGSDTQYF; CDR3 DNA: TGTGCCAGCTCACCATTACTAGCGGGAGGTGGCAGTGATACGCAGTATTTT
V gene: TRBV10-3; D gene: TRBD1; J gene: TRBJ1-4; clone size: .; CDR3 protein: CAISDQRGQGANEKLFF; CDR3 DNA: TGTGCCATCAGTGACCAAAGGGGACAGGGGGCTAATGAAAAACTGTTTTTT
V gene: TRBV29-1; D gene: .; J gene: TRBJ1-2; clone size: .; CDR3 protein: CSVGTAVHGYTF; CDR3 DNA: TGCAGCGTGGGAACAGCGGTCCATGGCTACACCTTC
V gene: TRBV5-1; D gene: TRBD2; J gene: TRBJ2-1; clone size: .; CDR3 protein: CASSLSWTSGYNKQFF; CDR3 DNA: TGCGCCAGCAGCCTAAGCTGGACTAGCGGCTACAATAAGCAGTTCTTC
V gene: TRBV2; D gene: .; J gene: TRBJ1-4; clone size: few; CDR3 protein: CASSEGAGQVEGEKLFF; CDR3 DNA: TGTGCCAGCAGTGAGGGGGCCGGGCAGGTAGAAGGGGAAAAACTGTTTTTT
V gene: TRBV12-3/TRBV12-4; D gene: TRBD1; J gene: TRBJ1-2; clone size: many; CDR3 protein: CASSDRGTYGYTF; CDR3 DNA: TGTGCCAGCAGTGACAGGGGGACTTATGGCTACACCTTC
V gene: TRBV7-9; D gene: TRBD1; J gene: TRBJ1-1; clone size: .; CDR3 protein: CASSPPGTGRTKDTEAFF; CDR3 DNA: TGTGCCAGCAGCCCACCGGGGACAGGGAGAACGAAGGACACTGAAGCTTTCTTT
V gene: TRBV11-3; D gene: .; J gene: TRBJ2-3; clone size: many; CDR3 protein: CASSFGEVSTDTQYF; CDR3 DNA: TGTGCCAGCAGCTTCGGTGAGGTCAGCACAGATACGCAGTATTTT
V gene: TRBV29-1; D gene: TRBD2; J gene: TRBJ2-5; clone size: many; CDR3 protein: CSVGGGSPETQYF; CDR3 DNA: TGCAGCGTTGGGGGCGGGAGCCCAGAGACCCAGTACTTC
V gene: TRBV10-3; D gene: .; J gene: TRBJ2-7; clone size: few; CDR3 protein: CAIHNSMRGLVGEQYF; CDR3 DNA: TGTGCCATCCATAATTCCATGAGAGGGCTGGTGGGGGAGCAGTACTTC
V gene: TRBV15; D gene: TRBD1; J gene: TRBJ1-5; clone size: many; CDR3 protein: CATRNRGNQPQHF; CDR3 DNA: TGTGCCACCAGGAACAGGGGGAATCAGCCCCAGCATTTT